The 22 T cell receptor beta chains given below trace back to one sample, sequenced in a study of T cells expressing NK-cell markers. TCRdb reprocessed the 5' RACE reads and keeps a single row for each CDR3 protein, giving no DNA. The specimen's table records over 100,000 distinct CDR3 sequences. The sequencing sample was made of blood T cells: a sorted CD56 or NKG2C T cell subset, CD4+ or CD8+ T cells, or bulk PBMC T cells (not recorded which). Every receptor here comes from a woman between 18 and 69 years old in good health.

The V call is TRBV12-3 or TRBV12-4, the J call TRBJ2-1; TCRdb picks TRBD1, but there is no DNA to check that call. This CDR3 contains 17 residues. The CDR3 here is CASSLPPAATRSNEQFF.

The chain links TRBV15 to TRBJ2-7; TCRdb lists TRBD2, though no DNA is available to test this call. This CDR3 is built from 15 residues. CDR1 and CDR2 (germline): LNHNV, YYDKDF (reference sequence). The CDR3 sequence is CATSSSGSGAYEQYF. Based on the CDR3 plus reference TRBV15 and TRBJ2-7, the full variable domain is DAMVIQNPRYQVTQFGKPVTLSCSQTLNHNVMYWYQQKSSQAPKLLFHYYDKDFNNEADTPDNFQSRRPNTSFCFLDIRSPGLGDTAMYLCATSSSGSGAYEQYFGPGTRLTVT.

The gene calls are TRBV5-1 and TRBJ2-1; the D call from TCRdb, TRBD1, cannot be confirmed without DNA. Germline V gives CDR1 SGHRS, CDR2 YFSETQ. The CDR3 has 14 residues. CDR3 amino acids: CASSLVGAEGEQFF.

The rearrangement uses TRBV6-2 or TRBV6-3 and TRBJ1-5. CDR3 length: 12 amino acids. Germline CDR1 MNHEY, CDR2 SVGEGT. The CDR3 sequence: CASKTGNQPQHF.

The V call is TRBV20-1, the J call TRBJ1-5. There are 12 residues in the CDR3. The germline CDR1 and CDR2 sequences are DFQATT and SNEGSKA (reference sequence). The CDR3 region is CSAKSENQPQHF.

The chain recombines TRBV7-9 with TRBJ2-5. Germline V gene data show CDR1 as SEHNR and CDR2 as FQNEAQ (reference sequence). The length of the CDR3 is 14 residues. CDR3 loop: CASSLVIRKETQYF.

The chain uses TRBV19 and TRBJ1-1. This CDR3 spans 13 amino acids. Germline assignment: CDR1 LNHDA and CDR2 SQIVND (reference sequence). The CDR3 is CASSVIMNTEAFF.

The chain has TRBV6-5 and TRBJ2-5; TCRdb designates TRBD1, a call that cannot be tested without DNA. Per germline, CDR1 MNHEY and CDR2 SVGAGI. The CDR3 is made up of 15 amino acids. CDR3 sequence reads: CASSYMTVYQETQYF.

V is TRBV10-3 and J is TRBJ2-3. Germline loops: CDR1 ENHRY, CDR2 SYGVKD. The CDR3 loop spans 15 amino acids. CDR3: CAISERSSTTDTQYF.

The chain links TRBV6-2 or TRBV6-3 to TRBJ2-7; with no DNA, the TCRdb D assignment of TRBD2 cannot be verified. Germline CDR1 reads MNHEY; CDR2 reads SVGEGT. This CDR3 contains 15 residues. The CDR3 spells CASSLLAGVSYEQYF.

The gene calls are TRBV5-4 and TRBJ2-2; TCRdb's D call of TRBD2 is untestable without DNA. From germline, CDR1 is SGHNT and CDR2 YYREEE (reference sequence). This CDR3 is built from 13 residues. The CDR3 is CATGTENTGELFF.

V and J are TRBV28 and TRBJ2-7; TCRdb calls TRBD1, which cannot be checked without DNA. Germline lookup yields CDR1 MDHEN and CDR2 SYDVKM. CDR3 length: 14 residues. This CDR3 is CASNDRGSFYEQYF.

The chain combines TRBV15 with TRBJ2-1; the D call of TRBD2 rests on TCRdb alone, since no DNA is present to check it. The length of the CDR3 is 16 residues. The germline V gene encodes CDR1 LNHNV and CDR2 YYDKDF (reference sequence). Here the CDR3 reads CATSSGRLSSYNEQFF.

The gene calls are TRBV11-2 and TRBJ2-1. The CDR3 consists of 13 residues. Germline V gene sequence: CDR1 SGHAT, CDR2 FQNNGV. CDR3 sequence: CASSPVGDFEQFF. The full variable domain, its missing parts supplied by reference TRBV11-2 and TRBJ2-1, is EAGVAQSPRYKIIEKRQSVAFWCNPISGHATLYWYQQILGQGPKLLIQFQNNGVVDDSQLPKDRFSAERLKGVDSTLKIQPAKLEDSAVYLCASSPVGDFEQFFGPGTRLTVL.

The CDR3 sequence: CASSFAGTGGRTRYYEQYF. V usage is TRBV7-2 and J usage is TRBJ2-7; the TRBD1 assignment by TCRdb is unverifiable without DNA. Per germline, CDR1 SGHTA and CDR2 FQGNSA. This CDR3 has 19 residues.

The genes are TRBV5-6 and TRBJ1-1. The CDR3 has 13 residues. Germline assignment: CDR1 SGHDT and CDR2 YYEEEE. The CDR3 loop is CASSIDGPTEAFF.

This chain connects TRBV28 to TRBJ2-3; as DNA is missing, the TRBD2 call by TCRdb cannot be tested. Germline CDR1 MDHEN, CDR2 SYDVKM. The CDR3 is made up of 16 amino acids. CDR3 region: CASSFPLAGGTDTQYF. Combining the CDR3 with reference TRBV28 and TRBJ2-3 gives the whole variable domain DVKVTQSSRYLVKRTGEKVFLECVQDMDHENMFWYRQDPGLGLRLIYFSYDVKMKEKGDIPEGYSVSREKKERFSLILESASTNQTSMYLCASSFPLAGGTDTQYFGPGTRLTVL.

This chain links TRBV30 with TRBJ1-6; lacking DNA, the TRBD1 call made by TCRdb goes unchecked. The CDR3 spans 16 residues. Germline lookup yields CDR1 GTSNPN and CDR2 SVGIG (reference sequence). CDR3 amino acids: CAWSAPQGSYNSPLHF.

This sequence joins TRBV19 and TRBJ2-1. The CDR3 runs to 11 residues. Germline lookup yields CDR1 LNHDA and CDR2 SQIVND (reference sequence). This CDR3 reads CASSLLGEQFF.

The V call is TRBV7-9, the J call TRBJ2-1; TCRdb picks TRBD2, but there is no DNA to check that call. CDR1 is SEHNR, CDR2 FQNEAQ, per germline (reference sequence). The length of the CDR3 is 15 residues. The CDR3 protein is CASSLVLAVRDEQFF.

This rearrangement joins TRBV27 to TRBJ2-3; without DNA, the TCRdb call of TRBD2 cannot be checked. The CDR3 length is 15 residues. CDR1 is MNHEY and CDR2 is SMNVEV in the germline V gene (reference sequence). The CDR3 is CASSFVLAGTDTQYF.

The chain employs TRBV7-6 and TRBJ2-1; checking the TCRdb D call of TRBD1 is not possible without DNA. CDR1 and CDR2 from the germline V gene are SGHVS and FNYEAQ. CDR3 length: 12 amino acids. The CDR3 sequence: CASSWGGPEQFF.